This T cell receptor beta chain was retrieved from a study of early T cells in non-severe SARS-CoV-2 infection. On the study more broadly: The chains were unpaired, and the sequenced material was bulk RNA from unsorted whole blood. Findings of the study overall: Clonotype matching in VDJdb favored anti-spike CD8 responses and did not capture private and CD4 specificities.

There are 13 residues in the CDR3. CDR1 DFQATT and CDR2 SNEGSKA come from the germline V gene (reference sequence). Trimming removed 0 bases at V and 4 bases at J, with 9 bases between. This clonotype has at least ten counts. Its antigen remains unidentified. In the library, individual cDNA molecules carried attached unique molecular identifiers. TCRdb itself ran the 5' RACE reads through MiXCR, one entry per CDR3 protein. The table includes about 55,000 distinct CDR3 sequences, under 7.5% detected once. This TCR was sampled from an adult who was a healthcare worker with PCR-confirmed SARS-CoV-2 infection or an uninfected control (not recorded which). The source was whole blood, collected at baseline. The chain carries TRBV20-1 and TRBJ2-5; D is undetermined. The CDR3 bases are TGCAGTGCTAGAGATCTTTTAACAGAGACCCAGTACTTC. Translating it yields CSARDLLTETQYF.